This section outlines one TCR beta chain sequence together with its context. The data belong to a study of blood T cell repertoires in COVID-19. The protocol was immunoSEQ multiplex PCR, while the TCRdb copy is restricted to in-frame clones and leaves out a portion. The repertoire consists of some 260,000 clones, with about 89% occurring once and the leading ten covering over 7.5%. This CDR3 region has 16 residues. Per germline, CDR1 SGDLS and CDR2 YYNGEE. Deletions cut 3 bases from V and 3 bases from J, with 17 bases between. Participant-given clinical history determined each cohort assignment. The TCR comes from a man aged 35 to 55 who had recovered from COVID-19. This rearrangement joins TRBV9 to TRBJ2-3, with D possibly matching TRBD2 (5 bases). Sequencing was done on a sample of PBMCs or T cells enriched from blood (not recorded which). DNA for the CDR3: TGTGCCAGCAGCGCGACTGCCACTACGGGGACAGATACGCAGTATTTT. Translated, it gives CASSATATTGTDTQYF.